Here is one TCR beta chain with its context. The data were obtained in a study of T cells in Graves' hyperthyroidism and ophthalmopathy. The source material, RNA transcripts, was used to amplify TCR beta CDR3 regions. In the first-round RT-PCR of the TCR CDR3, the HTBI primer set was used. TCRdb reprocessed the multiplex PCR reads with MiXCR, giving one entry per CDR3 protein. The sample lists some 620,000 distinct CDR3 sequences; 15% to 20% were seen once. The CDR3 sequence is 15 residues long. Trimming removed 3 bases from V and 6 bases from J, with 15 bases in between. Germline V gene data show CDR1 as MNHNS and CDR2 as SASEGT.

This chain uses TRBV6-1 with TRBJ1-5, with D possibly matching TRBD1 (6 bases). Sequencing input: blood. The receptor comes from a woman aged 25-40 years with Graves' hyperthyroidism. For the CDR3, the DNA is TGTGCCAGCAGTGAGCAGGGGCGGGGAACTCAGCCCCAGCATTTT. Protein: CASSEQGRGTQPQHF.